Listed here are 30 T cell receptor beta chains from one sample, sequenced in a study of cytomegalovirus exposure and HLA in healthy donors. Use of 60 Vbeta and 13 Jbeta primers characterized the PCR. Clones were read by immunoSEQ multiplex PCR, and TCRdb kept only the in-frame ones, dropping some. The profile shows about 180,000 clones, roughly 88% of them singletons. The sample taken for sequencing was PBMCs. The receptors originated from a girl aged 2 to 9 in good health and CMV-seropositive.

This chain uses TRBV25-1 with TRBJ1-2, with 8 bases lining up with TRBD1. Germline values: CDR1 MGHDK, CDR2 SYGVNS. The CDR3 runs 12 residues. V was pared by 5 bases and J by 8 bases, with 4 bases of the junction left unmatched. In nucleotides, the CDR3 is TGTGCCAGCAGTCAGGGGGCGGAAGGCTACACCTTC. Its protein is CASSQGAEGYTF.

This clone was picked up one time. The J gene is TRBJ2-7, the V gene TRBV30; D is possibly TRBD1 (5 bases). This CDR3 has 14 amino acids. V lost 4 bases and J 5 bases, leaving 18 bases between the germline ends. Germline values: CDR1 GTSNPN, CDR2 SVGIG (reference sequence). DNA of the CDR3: TGTGCCTGGAAGACGTGGGGCGCGTCCGACGAGCAGTACTTC. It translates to CAWKTWGASDEQYF.

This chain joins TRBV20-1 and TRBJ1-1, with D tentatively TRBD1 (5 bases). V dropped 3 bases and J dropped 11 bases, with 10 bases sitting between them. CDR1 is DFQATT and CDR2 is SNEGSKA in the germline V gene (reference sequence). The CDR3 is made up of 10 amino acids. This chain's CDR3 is CSASSGRAFF. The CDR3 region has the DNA TGCAGTGCTAGTTCAGGGAGGGCTTTCTTT.

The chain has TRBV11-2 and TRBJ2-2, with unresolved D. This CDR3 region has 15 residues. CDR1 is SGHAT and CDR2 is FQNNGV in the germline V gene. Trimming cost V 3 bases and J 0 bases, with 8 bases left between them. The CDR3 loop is CASSFERTNTGELFF. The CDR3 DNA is TGTGCCAGCAGCTTCGAGCGAACGAACACCGGGGAGCTGTTTTTT. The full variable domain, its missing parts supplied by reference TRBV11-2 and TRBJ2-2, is EAGVAQSPRYKIIEKRQSVAFWCNPISGHATLYWYQQILGQGPKLLIQFQNNGVVDDSQLPKDRFSAERLKGVDSTLKIQPAKLEDSAVYLCASSFERTNTGELFFGEGSRLTVL.

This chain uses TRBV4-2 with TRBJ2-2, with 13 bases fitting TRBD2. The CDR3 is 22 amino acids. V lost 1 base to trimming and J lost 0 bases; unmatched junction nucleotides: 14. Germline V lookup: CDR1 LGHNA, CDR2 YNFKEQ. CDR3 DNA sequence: TGTGCCAGCAGCCAAGGGACAGCCGGGACTAGCGGGGCATCTTCGAACACCGGGGAGCTGTTTTTT. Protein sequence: CASSQGTAGTSGASSNTGELFF.

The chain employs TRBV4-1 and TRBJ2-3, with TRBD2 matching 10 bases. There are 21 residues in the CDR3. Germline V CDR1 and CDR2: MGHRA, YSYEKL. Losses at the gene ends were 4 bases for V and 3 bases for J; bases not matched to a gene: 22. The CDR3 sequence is CASSRPGYGAGGLGQTDTQYF. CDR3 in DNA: TGCGCCAGCAGCCGACCGGGGTACGGAGCGGGAGGGCTCGGACAAACAGATACGCAGTATTTT.

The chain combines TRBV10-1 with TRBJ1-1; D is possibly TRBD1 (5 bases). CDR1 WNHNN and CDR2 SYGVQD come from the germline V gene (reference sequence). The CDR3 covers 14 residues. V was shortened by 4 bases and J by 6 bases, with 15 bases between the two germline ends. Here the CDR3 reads CASSVTTGRPEAFF. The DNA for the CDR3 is TGCGCCAGCAGTGTCACCACAGGAAGACCTGAAGCTTTCTTT.

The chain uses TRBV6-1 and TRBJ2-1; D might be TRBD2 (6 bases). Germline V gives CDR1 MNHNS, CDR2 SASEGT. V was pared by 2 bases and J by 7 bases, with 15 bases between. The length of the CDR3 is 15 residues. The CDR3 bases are TGTGCCAGCAGTGAACAGGCGGGGTACTCTAATGAGCAGTTCTTC. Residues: CASSEQAGYSNEQFF.

CDR3 region: CASSLDPGRADTQYF. CDR3 in DNA: TGCGCCAGCAGCTTGGATCCAGGCCGTGCAGATACGCAGTATTTT. The chain carries TRBV5-1 and TRBJ2-3; no definite D call. The germline V and J ends were trimmed by 0 bases and 4 bases, with 12 bases remaining between them. The CDR3 extends over 15 amino acids. The germline CDR1 and CDR2 sequences are SGHRS and YFSETQ.

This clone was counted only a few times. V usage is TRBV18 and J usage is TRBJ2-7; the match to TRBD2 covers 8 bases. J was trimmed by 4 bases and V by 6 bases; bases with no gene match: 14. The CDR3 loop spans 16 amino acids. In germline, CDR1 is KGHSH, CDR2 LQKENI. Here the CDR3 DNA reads TGTGCCAGCTCCGTAAACGCCCCGGGAGGGGGGTACGAGCAGTACTTC. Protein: CASSVNAPGGGYEQYF.

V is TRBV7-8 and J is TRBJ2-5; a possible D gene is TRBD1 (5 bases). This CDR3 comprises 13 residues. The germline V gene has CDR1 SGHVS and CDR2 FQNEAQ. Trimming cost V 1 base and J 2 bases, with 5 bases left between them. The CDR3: CASSLDRQETQYF. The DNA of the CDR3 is TGTGCCAGCAGCTTAGACAGGCAAGAGACCCAGTACTTC.

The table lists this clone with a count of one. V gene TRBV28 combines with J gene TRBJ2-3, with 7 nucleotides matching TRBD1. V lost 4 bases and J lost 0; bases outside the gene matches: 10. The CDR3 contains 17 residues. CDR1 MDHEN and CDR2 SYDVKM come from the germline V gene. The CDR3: CASSSTRTGTSTDTQYF. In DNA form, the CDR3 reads TGTGCCAGCAGTTCAACTCGGACAGGTACTAGCACAGATACGCAGTATTTT.

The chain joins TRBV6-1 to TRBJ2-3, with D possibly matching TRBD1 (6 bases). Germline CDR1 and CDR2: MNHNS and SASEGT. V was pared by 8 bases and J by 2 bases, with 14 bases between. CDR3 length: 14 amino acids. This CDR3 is CASSRDTITDTQYF. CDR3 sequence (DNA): TGTGCCAGCTCAAGGGACACAATCACAGATACGCAGTATTTT.

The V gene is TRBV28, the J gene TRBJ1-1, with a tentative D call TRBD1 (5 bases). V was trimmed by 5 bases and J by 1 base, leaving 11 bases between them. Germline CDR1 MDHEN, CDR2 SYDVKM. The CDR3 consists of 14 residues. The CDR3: CASSAPGENTEAFF. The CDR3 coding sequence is TGTGCCAGCAGTGCCCCGGGGGAGAACACTGAAGCTTTCTTT.

CDR3 amino acids: CASSKLTSGKGNIQYF. Written as DNA, the CDR3 is TGTGCCAGCAGTAAGCTAACTAGCGGGAAGGGGAACATTCAGTACTTC. This chain links TRBV28 with TRBJ2-4; 10 bases agree with TRBD2. Germline V lookup: CDR1 MDHEN, CDR2 SYDVKM. The CDR3 runs to 16 residues. The ends lost 5 bases at V and 7 bases at J; junction bases unmatched: 11.

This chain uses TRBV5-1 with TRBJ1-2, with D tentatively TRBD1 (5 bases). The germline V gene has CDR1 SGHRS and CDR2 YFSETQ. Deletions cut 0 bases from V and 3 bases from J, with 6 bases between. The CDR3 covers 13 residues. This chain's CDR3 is CASSLGGDYGYTF. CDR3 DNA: TGCGCCAGCAGCTTGGGGGGGGACTATGGCTACACCTTC.

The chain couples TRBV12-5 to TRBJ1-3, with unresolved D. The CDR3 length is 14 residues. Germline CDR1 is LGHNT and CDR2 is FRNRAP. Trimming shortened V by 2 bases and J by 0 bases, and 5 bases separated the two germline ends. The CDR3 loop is CASGLTGSGNTIYF. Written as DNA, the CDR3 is TGTGCTAGTGGTTTGACGGGCTCTGGAAACACCATATATTTT.

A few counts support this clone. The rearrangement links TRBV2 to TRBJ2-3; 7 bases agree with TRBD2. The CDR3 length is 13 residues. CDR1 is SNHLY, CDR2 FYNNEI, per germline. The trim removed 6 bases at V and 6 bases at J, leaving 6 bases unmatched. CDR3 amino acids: CASSPLAVDTQYF. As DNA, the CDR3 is TGTGCCAGCAGCCCCCTAGCGGTCGATACGCAGTATTTT.

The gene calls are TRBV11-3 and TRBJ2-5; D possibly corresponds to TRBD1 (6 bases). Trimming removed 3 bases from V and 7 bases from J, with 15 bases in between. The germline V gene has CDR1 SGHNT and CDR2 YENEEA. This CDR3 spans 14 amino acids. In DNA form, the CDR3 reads TGTGCCAGCAGCTTTAGCAGACAGGCGGGGACCCAGTACTTC. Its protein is CASSFSRQAGTQYF.

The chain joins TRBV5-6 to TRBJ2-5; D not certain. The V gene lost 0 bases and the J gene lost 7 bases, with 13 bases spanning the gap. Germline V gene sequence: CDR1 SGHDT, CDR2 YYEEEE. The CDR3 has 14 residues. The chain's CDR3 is CASSLGALGGTQYF. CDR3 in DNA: TGTGCCAGCAGCTTGGGGGCCCTGGGTGGGACCCAGTACTTC.

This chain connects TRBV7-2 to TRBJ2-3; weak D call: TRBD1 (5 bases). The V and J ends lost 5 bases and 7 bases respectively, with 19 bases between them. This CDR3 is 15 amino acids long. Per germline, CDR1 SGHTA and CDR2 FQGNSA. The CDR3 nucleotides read TGTGCCAGCAGCCCCACCCTGGCCAGGGATAATACGCAGTATTTT. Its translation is CASSPTLARDNTQYF.

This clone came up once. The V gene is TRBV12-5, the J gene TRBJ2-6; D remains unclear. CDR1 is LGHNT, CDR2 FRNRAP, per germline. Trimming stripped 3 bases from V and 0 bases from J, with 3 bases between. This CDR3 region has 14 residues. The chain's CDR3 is CASGFFSGANVLTF. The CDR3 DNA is TGTGCTAGTGGTTTCTTCTCTGGGGCCAACGTCCTGACTTTC.

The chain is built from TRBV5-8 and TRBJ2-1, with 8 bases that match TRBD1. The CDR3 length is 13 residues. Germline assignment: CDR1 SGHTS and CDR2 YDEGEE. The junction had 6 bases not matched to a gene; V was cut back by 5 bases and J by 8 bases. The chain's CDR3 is CASSRTGRYEQFF. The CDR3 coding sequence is TGTGCCAGCAGTCGGACAGGGAGGTATGAGCAGTTCTTC.

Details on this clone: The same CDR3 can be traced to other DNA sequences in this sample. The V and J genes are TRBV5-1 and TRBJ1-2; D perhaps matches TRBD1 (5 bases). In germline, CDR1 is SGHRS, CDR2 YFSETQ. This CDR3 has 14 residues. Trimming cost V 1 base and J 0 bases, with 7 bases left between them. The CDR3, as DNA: TGCGCCAGCAGCTTGAAAGGGGCTAACTATGGCTACACCTTC. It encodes CASSLKGANYGYTF. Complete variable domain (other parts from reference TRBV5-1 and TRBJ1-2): KAGVTQTPRYLIKTRGQQVTLSCSPISGHRSVSWYQQTPGQGLQFLFEYFSETQRNKGNFPGRFSGRQFSNSRSEMNVSTLELGDSALYLCASSLKGANYGYTFGSGTRLTVV.

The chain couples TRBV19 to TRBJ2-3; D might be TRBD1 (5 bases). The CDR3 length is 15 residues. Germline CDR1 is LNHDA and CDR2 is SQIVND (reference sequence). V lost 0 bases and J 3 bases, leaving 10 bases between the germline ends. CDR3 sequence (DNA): TGTGCCAGTAGTATAGACGCCAGGGTAACAGATACGCAGTATTTT. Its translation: CASSIDARVTDTQYF. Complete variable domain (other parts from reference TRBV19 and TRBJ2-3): DGGITQSPKYLFRKEGQNVTLSCEQNLNHDAMYWYRQDPGQGLRLIYYSQIVNDFQKGDIAEGYSVSREKKESFPLTVTSAQKNPTAFYLCASSIDARVTDTQYFGPGTRLTVL.

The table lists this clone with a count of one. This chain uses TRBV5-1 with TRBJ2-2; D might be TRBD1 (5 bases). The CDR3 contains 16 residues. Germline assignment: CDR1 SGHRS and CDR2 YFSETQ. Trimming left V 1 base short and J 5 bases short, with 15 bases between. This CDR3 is CASSLSPGLGTGELFF. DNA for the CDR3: TGCGCCAGCAGCTTGTCGCCAGGGTTAGGAACCGGGGAGCTGTTTTTT.

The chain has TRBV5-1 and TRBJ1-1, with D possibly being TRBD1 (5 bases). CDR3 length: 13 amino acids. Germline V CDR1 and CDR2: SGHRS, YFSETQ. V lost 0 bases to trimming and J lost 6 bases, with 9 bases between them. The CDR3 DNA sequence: TGCGCCAGCAGCTTGGGGGGACTGTCTGAAGCTTTCTTT. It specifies CASSLGGLSEAFF.

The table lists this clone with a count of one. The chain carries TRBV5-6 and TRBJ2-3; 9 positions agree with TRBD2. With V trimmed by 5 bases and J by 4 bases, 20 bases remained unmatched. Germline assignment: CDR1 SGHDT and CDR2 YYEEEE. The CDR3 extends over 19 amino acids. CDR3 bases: TGTGCCAGCAGTAACATCAGGGATCGGGGCGGGAGGGGGTCAGATACGCAGTATTTT. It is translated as CASSNIRDRGGRGSDTQYF. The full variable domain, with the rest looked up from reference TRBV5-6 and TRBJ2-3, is DAGVTQSPTHLIKTRGQQVTLRCSPKSGHDTVSWYQQALGQGPQFIFQYYEEEERQRGNFPDRFSGHQFPNYSSELNVNALLLGDSALYLCASSNIRDRGGRGSDTQYFGPGTRLTVL.

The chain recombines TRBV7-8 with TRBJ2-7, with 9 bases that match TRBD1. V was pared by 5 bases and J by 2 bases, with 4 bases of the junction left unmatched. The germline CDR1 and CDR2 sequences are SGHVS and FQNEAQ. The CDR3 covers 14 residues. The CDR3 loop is CASSTRQGAYEQYF. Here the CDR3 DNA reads TGTGCCAGCAGCACACGACAGGGGGCCTACGAGCAGTACTTC. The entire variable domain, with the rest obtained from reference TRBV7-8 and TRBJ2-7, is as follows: GAGVSQSPRYKVAKRGQDVALRCDPISGHVSLFWYQQALGQGPEFLTYFQNEAQLDKSGLPSDRFFAERPEGSVSTLKIQRTQQEDSAVYLCASSTRQGAYEQYFGPGTRLTVT.

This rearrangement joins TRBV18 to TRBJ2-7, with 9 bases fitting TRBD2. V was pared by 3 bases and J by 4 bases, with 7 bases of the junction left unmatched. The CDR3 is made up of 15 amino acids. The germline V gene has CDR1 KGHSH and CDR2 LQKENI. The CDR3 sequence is CASSPREREVYEQYF. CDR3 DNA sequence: TGTGCCAGCTCACCCCGCGAGCGGGAGGTTTACGAGCAGTACTTC. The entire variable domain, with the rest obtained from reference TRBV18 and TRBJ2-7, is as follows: NAGVMQNPRHLVRRRGQEARLRCSPMKGHSHVYWYRQLPEEGLKFMVYLQKENIIDESGMPKERFSAEFPKEGPSILRIQQVVRGDSAAYFCASSPREREVYEQYFGPGTRLTVT.